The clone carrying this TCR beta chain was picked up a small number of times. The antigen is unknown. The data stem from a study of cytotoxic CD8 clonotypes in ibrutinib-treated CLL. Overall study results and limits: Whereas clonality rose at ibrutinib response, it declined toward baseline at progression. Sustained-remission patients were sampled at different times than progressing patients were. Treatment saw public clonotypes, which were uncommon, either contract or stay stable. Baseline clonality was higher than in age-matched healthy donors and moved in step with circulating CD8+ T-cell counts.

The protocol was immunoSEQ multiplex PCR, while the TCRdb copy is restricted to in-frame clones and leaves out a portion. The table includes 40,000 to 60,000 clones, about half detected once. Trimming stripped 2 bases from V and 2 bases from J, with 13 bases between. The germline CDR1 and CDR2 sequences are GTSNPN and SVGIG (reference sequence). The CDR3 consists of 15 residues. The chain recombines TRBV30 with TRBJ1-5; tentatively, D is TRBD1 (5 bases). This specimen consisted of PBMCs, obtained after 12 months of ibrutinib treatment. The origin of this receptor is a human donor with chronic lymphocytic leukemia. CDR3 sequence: CAWSLGGTRNQPQHF. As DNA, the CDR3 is TGTGCCTGGAGTTTGGGGGGTACGCGCAATCAGCCCCAGCATTTT.